The 23 T cell receptor beta chains below were found in one sample sequenced in a study of ipilimumab plus nivolumab after autologous stem cell transplantation. Sequencing used immunoSEQ multiplex PCR; TCRdb keeps in-frame clones, though not all of them. The sample includes roughly 16,000 clones, approximately 81% of them seen just once. Sequencing was performed on PBMCs, taken in a trial of ipilimumab plus nivolumab as post-transplant consolidation. The receptors originated from a male donor with diffuse large B-cell lymphoma.

The DNA of the CDR3 is TGTGCCATCAGTTCCCCCGGGCCGGCCCTAAATGAAAAACTGTTTTTT. Translated, it gives CAISSPGPALNEKLFF. The chain is built from TRBV10-3 and TRBJ1-4; D is unclear. Trimming removed 5 bases at V and 5 bases at J, with 18 bases between. In germline, CDR1 is ENHRY, CDR2 SYGVKD. The CDR3 consists of 16 residues.

A single count supports this clone. The CDR3 DNA is TGTGCCAGTAGTAGAAACAGGGTCGTTAATGAAAAACTGTTTTTT. The encoded protein is CASSRNRVVNEKLFF. V and J are TRBV19 and TRBJ1-4, with a possible D match to TRBD1 (6 bases). Trimming shortened V by 4 bases and J by 4 bases, and 13 bases separated the two germline ends. The length of the CDR3 is 15 residues. Per the germline V gene, CDR1 is LNHDA and CDR2 is SQIVND (reference sequence). Filled out from reference TRBV19 and TRBJ1-4, the complete variable domain reads DGGITQSPKYLFRKEGQNVTLSCEQNLNHDAMYWYRQDPGQGLRLIYYSQIVNDFQKGDIAEGYSVSREKKESFPLTVTSAQKNPTAFYLCASSRNRVVNEKLFFGSGTQLSVL.

The J gene is TRBJ2-7, the V gene TRBV6-5; D might be TRBD1 (6 bases). The germline V gene encodes CDR1 MNHEY and CDR2 SVGAGI. Between the trimmed V and J ends, which lost 2 bases and 3 bases, there was a span of 14 bases. This CDR3 spans 15 amino acids. The CDR3 DNA sequence: TGTGCCAGCAGTTACGCCGACAGAGGGGGCTACGAGCAGTACTTC. It translates to CASSYADRGGYEQYF.

The chain carries TRBV5-1 and TRBJ2-2; D is unresolved. V was shortened by 0 bases and J by 4 bases, with 10 bases between the two germline ends. The CDR3 is 15 amino acids. Germline V gives CDR1 SGHRS, CDR2 YFSETQ. The chain's CDR3 is CASSLGVWPTGELFF. The DNA for the CDR3 is TGCGCCAGCAGCTTGGGGGTTTGGCCCACCGGGGAGCTGTTTTTT.

The chain uses TRBV6-5 and TRBJ2-5; TRBD2 might be the D (6 bases). The ends were cut back, 2 bases at V and 1 base at J, with 11 bases in the middle. CDR1 MNHEY and CDR2 SVGAGI come from the germline V gene. The length of the CDR3 is 15 residues. The CDR3 here is CASSYGGLPQETQYF. CDR3 coding DNA: TGTGCCAGCAGTTACGGGGGACTTCCCCAAGAGACCCAGTACTTC.

This chain links TRBV7-2 with TRBJ2-1; 7 bases are a match to TRBD1. This CDR3 region has 14 residues. Germline-derived CDR1 and CDR2 are SGHTA and FQGNSA. With V trimmed by 4 bases and J by 6 bases, 6 bases remained unmatched. The chain's CDR3 is CASSWGQQGNEQFF. Written as DNA, the CDR3 is TGTGCCAGCAGCTGGGGACAGCAGGGCAATGAGCAGTTCTTC.

This clone was observed a single time. The chain joins TRBV7-2 to TRBJ2-5; 8 bases line up with TRBD2. The germline CDR1 and CDR2 sequences are SGHTA and FQGNSA. This CDR3 region has 13 residues. With 5 bases clipped from V and 5 bases from J, the junction kept 4 bases outside the gene matches. CDR3 nucleotide sequence: TGTGCCAGCAGCCGCGGGGGGCTGGAGACCCAGTACTTC. Translating it yields CASSRGGLETQYF.

The chain has TRBV6-5 and TRBJ1-5; a possible D gene is TRBD1 (5 bases). Germline lookup yields CDR1 MNHEY and CDR2 SVGAGI. The CDR3 has 15 residues. The V and J ends lost 6 bases and 1 base respectively, with 13 bases between them. CDR3 in amino acids: CASSPRGGSNQPQHF. CDR3 DNA: TGTGCCAGCAGCCCCCGCGGGGGAAGCAATCAGCCCCAGCATTTT.

This chain uses TRBV5-1 with TRBJ2-1; D unclear. V shed 3 bases and J shed 8 bases, with 15 bases lying between them. CDR1 is SGHRS and CDR2 is YFSETQ in the germline V gene. The CDR3 length is 14 residues. In DNA, the CDR3 is TGCGCCAGCAGCTCCTCGAGTTTGTTGGATGAGCAGTTCTTC. This encodes CASSSSSLLDEQFF.

This clone was detected only once. The chain uses TRBV9 and TRBJ2-7; D call uncertain. V was trimmed by 3 bases and J by 4 bases, leaving 11 bases between them. The CDR3 contains 13 residues. CDR1 and CDR2 from the germline V gene are SGDLS and YYNGEE. The CDR3: CASSATDSYEQYF. CDR3 nucleotides: TGTGCCAGCAGCGCCACCGATTCATACGAGCAGTACTTC. The complete variable domain, with remaining parts taken from reference TRBV9 and TRBJ2-7, reads DSGVTQTPKHLITATGQRVTLRCSPRSGDLSVYWYQQSLDQGLQFLIQYYNGEERAKGNILERFSAQQFPDLHSELNLSSLELGDSALYFCASSATDSYEQYFGPGTRLTVT.

V is TRBV5-1 and J is TRBJ1-2; D is perhaps TRBD1 (6 bases). CDR1 and CDR2 from the germline V gene are SGHRS and YFSETQ. This CDR3 has 14 residues. With 0 bases removed from V and 6 bases from J, the gap between germline ends came to 12 bases. The CDR3 DNA follows: TGCGCCAGCAGCTTGGGGGACACGGGGGATGGCTACACCTTC. It encodes CASSLGDTGDGYTF.

CDR3 amino acids: CAWSLGVEQYF. The CDR3 coding sequence is TGTGCCTGGAGTTTAGGGGTAGAGCAGTACTTC. The gene calls are TRBV30 and TRBJ2-5; weak D call: TRBD1 (5 bases). Trimming pared 2 bases from V and 11 bases from J, leaving 12 bases between. Looked up from germline, CDR1 is GTSNPN and CDR2 is SVGIG (reference sequence). CDR3 length equals 11 residues. The whole variable domain, filled in from reference TRBV30 and TRBJ2-5, reads SQTIHQWPATLVQPVGSPLSLECTVEGTSNPNLYWYRQAAGRGLQLLFYSVGIGQISSEVPQNLSASRPQDRQFILSSKKLLLSDSGFYLCAWSLGVEQYFGPGTRLLVL.

This chain uses TRBV18 with TRBJ2-3; TRBD1 agrees at 12 bases. V lost 3 bases and J lost 3; bases outside the gene matches: 4. Germline V gives CDR1 KGHSH, CDR2 LQKENI. This CDR3 has 16 residues. As DNA, the CDR3 is TGTGCCAGCTCACCCAGGGACAGGGGGCGGACAGATACGCAGTATTTT. Encoded protein: CASSPRDRGRTDTQYF.

This chain joins TRBV19 and TRBJ1-6, with TRBD1 as a possible D gene (6 bases). Germline V gene sequence: CDR1 LNHDA, CDR2 SQIVND (reference sequence). The length of the CDR3 is 18 residues. Trimming took off 6 bases at V and 5 bases at J, with 23 bases between the two ends. CDR3: CASRAWGAPRLDNSPLHF. Here the CDR3 DNA reads TGTGCCAGTAGGGCATGGGGGGCCCCGAGGCTCGATAATTCACCCCTCCACTTT.

The chain links TRBV5-6 to TRBJ1-1; no reliable D call. Germline V gene lookup returns CDR1 SGHDT and CDR2 YYEEEE. The CDR3 covers 16 residues. Between the trimmed V and J ends, which lost 0 bases and 0 bases, there was a span of 12 bases. CDR3 DNA: TGTGCCAGCAGCTTGGCCTGGCGGACCATGAACACTGAAGCTTTCTTT. Its protein is CASSLAWRTMNTEAFF.

This rearrangement joins TRBV20-1 to TRBJ2-4; D is ambiguous. The CDR3 runs 11 residues. V was cut by 1 base and J by 9 bases, with 7 bases left in between. Germline assignment: CDR1 DFQATT and CDR2 SNEGSKA (reference sequence). The CDR3 sequence is CSARVLRIQYF. DNA for the CDR3: TGCAGTGCTAGAGTGCTCCGCATTCAGTACTTC.

The chain joins TRBV2 to TRBJ1-1, with D possibly TRBD1 on 6 matching bases. The V end lost 5 bases, the J end lost 5 bases, and 12 bases lay between the germline ends. This CDR3 region has 13 residues. CDR1 SNHLY and CDR2 FYNNEI come from the germline V gene. The CDR3 bases are TGTGCCAGCAGTCTAACAGGGAAAACTGAAGCTTTCTTT. This encodes CASSLTGKTEAFF.

The V call is TRBV9, the J call TRBJ2-2; 9 bases map to TRBD2. The CDR3 runs 15 residues. V trimming: 3 bases; J trimming: 7 bases; junction bases outside the gene matches: 7. Germline CDR1 SGDLS, CDR2 YYNGEE. CDR3 in DNA: TGTGCCAGCAGCGGAGCGGGGGGAGAGGACGGGGAGCTGTTTTTT. Its protein product is CASSGAGGEDGELFF.

The gene calls are TRBV2 and TRBJ2-3; the D gene could be TRBD1 or TRBD2 (7 bases each). Germline V gene data show CDR1 as SNHLY and CDR2 as FYNNEI. V shed 7 bases and J shed 2 bases, with 16 bases lying between them. CDR3 length: 15 amino acids. CDR3 bases: TGTGCCAGCAATCTACAGGGGACTATCACAGATACGCAGTATTTT. This sequence encodes CASNLQGTITDTQYF.

V usage is TRBV29-1 and J usage is TRBJ1-2; D not certain. This CDR3 comprises 14 residues. The germline V gene encodes CDR1 SQVTM and CDR2 ANQGSEA. Trimming took off 4 bases at V and 8 bases at J, with 20 bases between the two ends. CDR3: CSVVQQGTPGGYTF. The CDR3 nucleotides read TGCAGCGTTGTCCAACAAGGAACCCCAGGAGGCTACACCTTC.

This clone has only a few counts. The chain recombines TRBV30 with TRBJ2-5; 10 positions match TRBD2. Germline V gene lookup returns CDR1 GTSNPN and CDR2 SVGIG (reference sequence). The CDR3 is made up of 15 amino acids. The V segment lost 7 bases and the J segment 2 bases; nucleotides outside the gene matches: 10. The CDR3 here is CASQVSGGYQETQYF. The DNA for the CDR3 is TGTGCCTCCCAGGTTAGCGGGGGGTATCAAGAGACCCAGTACTTC. The entire variable domain, with the rest obtained from reference TRBV30 and TRBJ2-5, is as follows: SQTIHQWPATLVQPVGSPLSLECTVEGTSNPNLYWYRQAAGRGLQLLFYSVGIGQISSEVPQNLSASRPQDRQFILSSKKLLLSDSGFYLCASQVSGGYQETQYFGPGTRLLVL.

The chain couples TRBV11-3 to TRBJ2-5; D remains ambiguous. Germline loops: CDR1 SGHNT, CDR2 YENEEA. CDR3 size: 14 residues. V was clipped by 5 bases and J by 2 bases, with 12 bases between them. The DNA for the CDR3 is TGTGCCAGCAGCCGACCCGGGCCTCAAGAGACCCAGTACTTC. It translates to CASSRPGPQETQYF.

The rearrangement uses TRBV6-1 and TRBJ2-7, with 10 bases that match TRBD1. The CDR3 sequence is 13 residues long. The germline CDR1 and CDR2 sequences are MNHNS and SASEGT. CDR3 in amino acids: CGTQGQGQSEQYF. For the CDR3, the DNA is TGTGGTACTCAGGGACAGGGGCAATCCGAGCAGTACTTC.